Listed below are T cell receptor beta chains from one sample, sequenced in a study of monozygotic twins with cystic fibrosis. Sequencing used immunoSEQ multiplex PCR; TCRdb keeps in-frame clones, though not all of them. The sample holds around 10,000 clones, just over 99% seen once. The source material was blood. These receptors all come from a man aged 18 to 35 with cystic fibrosis. CDR3s include the opening cysteine and the closing phenylalanine or tryptophan. D genes are given only for firm matches. Clone sizes are given selectively: once, few, many, or a class where the clone is expanded.

-	TRBJ2-2	-	TRBV18	TGTGCCAGCTCACCATGGGTCACTGAGAACACCGGGGAGCTGTTTTTT	CASSPWVTENTGELFF
TRBD1	TRBJ2-7	-	TRBV6-1	TGTGCCAGCAGTGACCCAATTAGGGACAGGGTTTACGAGCAGTACTTC	CASSDPIRDRVYEQYF
TRBD2	TRBJ2-2	-	TRBV19	TGTGCCAGTACCAAGCCGGGAGGCACCGGGGAGCTGTTTTTT	CASTKPGGTGELFF
-	TRBJ2-1	-	TRBV19	TGTGCCAGTAGTCCGTATCTCCGGGACGGGGGGCGGTACAATGAGCAGTTCTTC	CASSPYLRDGGRYNEQFF
TRBD1	TRBJ2-2	-	TRBV7-8	TGTGCCAGCAGCATAGGGACAGGGTGGAACACCGGGGAGCTGTTTTTT	CASSIGTGWNTGELFF
-	TRBJ2-2	once	TRBV9	TGTGCCAGCAGCGTAGGGGACACCGGGGAGCTGTTTTTT	CASSVGDTGELFF
-	TRBJ1-1	-	TRBV7-9	TGTGCCAGCAGCTCATTGACAGGCGGAGACACTGAAGCTTTCTTT	CASSSLTGGDTEAFF
TRBD2	TRBJ2-5	-	TRBV2	TGTGCCAGCATGTGGGGAGCGGGGAGAGGGGAGACCCAGTACTTC	CASMWGAGRGETQYF
TRBD1	TRBJ2-1	-	TRBV13	TGTGCCAGCAGCTCCCTAACAGGGGACAACTCCTACAATGAGCAGTTCTTC	CASSSLTGDNSYNEQFF
-	TRBJ2-5	-	TRBV30	TGTGCCTGGCGACGGGCAGGTCGGCAAGAGACCCAGTACTTC	CAWRRAGRQETQYF
TRBD2	TRBJ2-1	-	TRBV7-9	TGTGCCAGCAGCCCCCCGGGACTAGCGCCCTCCTACAATGAGCAGTTCTTC	CASSPPGLAPSYNEQFF
-	TRBJ1-1	-	TRBV27	TGTGCCAGCAGTACCCTTTCGACAGGCAACACTGAAGCTTTCTTT	CASSTLSTGNTEAFF
-	TRBJ2-7	-	TRBV2	TGTGCCAGCAGTGAAGTTGGGACGACACATCTAGGCTACGAGCAGTACTTC	CASSEVGTTHLGYEQYF
TRBD1	TRBJ2-5	-	TRBV12-5	TGTGCTAGTGGTCCAGGGACAGTCCAAGAGACCCAGTACTTC	CASGPGTVQETQYF
-	TRBJ1-1	once	TRBV6-1	TGTGCCAGCAGTGACAGGGTCGTCACTGAAGCTTTCTTT	CASSDRVVTEAFF
-	TRBJ2-7	-	TRBV6-5	TGTGCCAGCAGCAGGGGCTCCTACGAGCAGTACTTC	CASSRGSYEQYF
TRBD1	TRBJ1-2	-	TRBV6-5	TGTGCCAGCAGAGGGGACAGGGTGAACTATGGCTACACCTTC	CASRGDRVNYGYTF
TRBD1	TRBJ2-2	-	TRBV16	TGTGCCAGCAGCCGGACAGGGAGCACCGGGGAGCTGTTTTTT	CASSRTGSTGELFF
TRBD1	TRBJ2-1	-	TRBV5-4	TGTGCCAGCAGCCGAGACAGGGGCTCCTACAATGAGCAGTTCTTC	CASSRDRGSYNEQFF
-	TRBJ2-5	-	TRBV7-3	TGTGCCAGCAGCTCGACCCATAAAGAGACCCAGTACTTC	CASSSTHKETQYF
-	TRBJ2-7	-	TRBV29-1	TGCAGCGTTGCAAGCGGCGGCTACGAGCAGTACTTC	CSVASGGYEQYF
-	TRBJ1-1	-	TRBV6-1	TGTGCCAGCAGTGAAGCGAGGTTCGAAGCTTTCTTT	CASSEARFEAFF
TRBD2	TRBJ2-5	once	TRBV27	TGTGCCAGCAGTTCCCCGGGACTACCTCAAGAGACCCAGTACTTC	CASSSPGLPQETQYF
-	TRBJ1-6	-	TRBV7-9	TGTGCCAGCAGCTTAGGGGGAAATTCACCCCTCCACTTT	CASSLGGNSPLHF
-	TRBJ1-1	once	TRBV2	TGTGCCGGCAAACCGCTAAAGAACACTGAAGCTTTCTTT	CAGKPLKNTEAFF
-	TRBJ2-3	-	TRBV6-5	TGTGCCAGCAGTTACTCGAGGGGGGGCACAGATACGCAGTATTTT	CASSYSRGGTDTQYF
-	TRBJ2-7	once	TRBV6-1	TGTGCCAGCAGGGGGTCAGGGGGGCGGGTCGAGCAGTACTTC	CASRGSGGRVEQYF
-	TRBJ2-5	-	TRBV6-5	TGTGCCAGCAGTTACTCGAAACAGGTTGTCCAAGAGACCCAGTACTTC	CASSYSKQVVQETQYF
-	TRBJ2-7	-	TRBV18	TGTGCCAGCTCACTCGGCGCTACTACGGGGGAGCAGTACTTC	CASSLGATTGEQYF
-	TRBJ2-3	-	TRBV7-3	TGTGCCAGCAGCTCCCCGGGACTCGTCTCCACAGATACGCAGTATTTT	CASSSPGLVSTDTQYF
TRBD2	TRBJ2-3	-	TRBV5-1	TGCGCCAGCAGCTCCCCCAGTCGACTAGCGAAGATCACTAGCACAGATACGCAGTATTTT	CASSSPSRLAKITSTDTQYF
-	TRBJ1-4	-	TRBV2	TGTGCCAGCAGTGTGGGGGCTGATGAAAAACTGTTTTTT	CASSVGADEKLFF
TRBD1	TRBJ2-1	-	TRBV11-3	TGTGCCAGCAGCCCGAGACAGGGCCGCTACAATGAGCAGTTCTTC	CASSPRQGRYNEQFF
-	TRBJ2-7	-	TRBV14	TGTGCCAGCAGCCAGGGGTGGGACGGTCGGGGCGAGCAGTACTTC	CASSQGWDGRGEQYF
TRBD2	TRBJ2-2	-	TRBV30	TGTGCCTGGAGTGGATTACTTACTAGCGGGACAAACACCGGGGAGCTGTTTTTT	CAWSGLLTSGTNTGELFF
TRBD2	TRBJ2-2	-	TRBV7-7	TGTGCTAGCAGCTTAGCGGGGGGGCCTTCCGGGGAGCTGTTTTTT	CASSLAGGPSGELFF
-	TRBJ2-7	-	TRBV7-2	TGTGCCAGCAGCCCCTCGGGAGCTCGGAGTTACGAGCAGTACTTC	CASSPSGARSYEQYF
-	TRBJ1-4	once	TRBV6-1	TGTGCCAGTCAACAGGGACCTAATGAAAAACTGTTTTTT	CASQQGPNEKLFF
-	TRBJ2-7	-	TRBV7-9	TGTGCCAGCAGCTTAGGTCTCTCAGGGATCCCCTACGAGCAGTACTTC	CASSLGLSGIPYEQYF
-	TRBJ1-5	-	TRBV5-6	TGTGCCAGCAGCTTGGGCGGGACCGGGCATAAGCCCCAGCATTTT	CASSLGGTGHKPQHF
-	TRBJ1-2	-	TRBV11-3	TGTGCCAGCAGCTTCCGTCGCTGGAGTCGTGGCTACACCTTC	CASSFRRWSRGYTF
-	TRBJ2-5	-	TRBV7-8	TGTGCCAGCAGCTTAATTGGACCTGCGGGGAACCAAGAGACCCAGTACTTC	CASSLIGPAGNQETQYF
-	TRBJ1-5	once	TRBV29-1	TGCAGCGCTGGGTTGGGACACCCGAATCAGCCCCAGCATTTT	CSAGLGHPNQPQHF
TRBD1	TRBJ1-2	-	TRBV6-1	TGTGCCAGCAGTACTCCGGGACAGTACTATGGCTACACCTTC	CASSTPGQYYGYTF
TRBD2	TRBJ2-7	-	TRBV6-1	TGTGCCAGCAGTGAAGCATCATTGCGAGGGCGGGAGACTCAAGAGCAGTACTTC	CASSEASLRGRETQEQYF
-	TRBJ2-3	-	TRBV5-1	TGCGCCAGCAGCTTGGTAGCAGGCACAGATACGCAGTATTTT	CASSLVAGTDTQYF
TRBD1	TRBJ2-7	-	TRBV7-2	TGTGCCAGCAGCACTGACCCGGGACAGGGCTACGAGCAGTACTTC	CASSTDPGQGYEQYF
-	TRBJ2-1	once	TRBV7-2	TGTGCCAGCAGCATGACCGGGACTCCGCCTGTCTTC	CASSMTGTPPVF